A selection of T cell receptor beta chains follows, all from one sample in a study of T cell responses to AZD1222 COVID-19 vaccine. The assay was immunoSEQ multiplex PCR, and TCRdb's table has in-frame clones only and misses some. The sample lists 120,000 or so clones; roughly 90% were seen once. The starting material was peripheral blood, obtained on day 0 of AZD1222 vaccination. These receptors were obtained from an adult in good health. Each CDR3 is given with its conserved first and last residue. Each record gives: V gene, D gene, J gene, clone size, CDR3 protein, CDR3 DNA. A D gene is named only where the DNA matches it firmly. A row's size may be missing; if present it is once, few, many or a size class.

V gene: TRBV14
D gene: -
J gene: TRBJ2-7
clone size: once
CDR3 protein: CASSHLGQPKYF
CDR3 DNA: TGTGCCAGCAGCCACCTCGGACAGCCAAAGTACTTC

V gene: TRBV5-4
D gene: TRBD2
J gene: TRBJ2-5
clone size: -
CDR3 protein: CASSWGTSGVETQYF
CDR3 DNA: TGTGCCAGCAGCTGGGGGACTAGCGGGGTCGAGACCCAGTACTTC

V gene: TRBV5-1
D gene: TRBD1
J gene: TRBJ1-6
clone size: -
CDR3 protein: CATKTGDANSPLHF
CDR3 DNA: TGCGCCACCAAGACAGGGGACGCCAATTCACCCCTCCACTTT

V gene: TRBV7-2
D gene: -
J gene: TRBJ2-1
clone size: -
CDR3 protein: CASSLAGGWHNEQFF
CDR3 DNA: TGTGCCAGCAGCTTAGCTGGGGGGTGGCACAATGAGCAGTTCTTC

V gene: TRBV7-9
D gene: -
J gene: TRBJ1-1
clone size: -
CDR3 protein: CASSLRETEAFF
CDR3 DNA: TGTGCCAGCAGCTTACGGGAGACTGAAGCTTTCTTT

V gene: TRBV4-3
D gene: -
J gene: TRBJ2-7
clone size: -
CDR3 protein: CASSQVGDSYEQYF
CDR3 DNA: TGCGCCAGCAGCCAAGTCGGGGACTCCTACGAGCAGTACTTC

V gene: TRBV13
D gene: -
J gene: TRBJ2-1
clone size: -
CDR3 protein: CASSPGGSSYNEQFF
CDR3 DNA: TGTGCCAGCAGCCCTGGGGGGAGCTCCTACAATGAGCAGTTCTTC

V gene: TRBV12-3/TRBV12-4
D gene: -
J gene: TRBJ2-1
clone size: -
CDR3 protein: CASSLQDEQFF
CDR3 DNA: TGTGCCAGCAGTTTACAAGATGAGCAGTTCTTC

V gene: TRBV13
D gene: -
J gene: TRBJ2-5
clone size: -
CDR3 protein: CASSLGSRETQYF
CDR3 DNA: TGTGCCAGCAGCTTAGGCTCCAGAGAGACCCAGTACTTC

V gene: TRBV5-5
D gene: -
J gene: TRBJ2-4
clone size: -
CDR3 protein: CASSLHGDLVKNIQYF
CDR3 DNA: TGTGCCAGCAGCTTGCACGGGGACCTCGTCAAAAACATTCAGTACTTC

V gene: TRBV7-2
D gene: TRBD1
J gene: TRBJ1-4
clone size: -
CDR3 protein: CASSSDRVQANEKLFF
CDR3 DNA: TGTGCCAGCAGCTCCGACAGGGTACAAGCTAATGAAAAACTGTTTTTT

V gene: TRBV7-2
D gene: -
J gene: TRBJ1-2
clone size: -
CDR3 protein: CASSLNLYGYTF
CDR3 DNA: TGTGCCAGCAGCTTGAACCTTTATGGCTACACCTTC

V gene: TRBV7-2
D gene: -
J gene: TRBJ1-2
clone size: -
CDR3 protein: CASSPPSQSYTF
CDR3 DNA: TGTGCCAGCAGCCCCCCTTCTCAGTCCTACACCTTC

V gene: TRBV6-6
D gene: -
J gene: TRBJ2-2
clone size: -
CDR3 protein: CATLEAGGMNTGELFF
CDR3 DNA: TGTGCCACCCTAGAGGCAGGAGGGATGAACACCGGGGAGCTGTTTTTT

V gene: TRBV5-1
D gene: -
J gene: TRBJ2-1
clone size: once
CDR3 protein: CASSLEGLTATQFF
CDR3 DNA: TGCGCCAGCAGCTTGGAAGGACTGACAGCTACGCAGTTCTTC

V gene: TRBV9
D gene: TRBD2
J gene: TRBJ2-1
clone size: few
CDR3 protein: CASSVGGGAYNEQFF
CDR3 DNA: TGTGCCAGCAGCGTAGGCGGGGGGGCCTACAATGAGCAGTTCTTC

V gene: TRBV2
D gene: TRBD1
J gene: TRBJ1-1
clone size: many
CDR3 protein: CASRTLQGPKEAFF
CDR3 DNA: TGTGCCAGCAGAACATTACAGGGGCCTAAAGAAGCTTTCTTT

V gene: TRBV10-1
D gene: -
J gene: TRBJ2-2
clone size: -
CDR3 protein: CASSESIAEGSGELFF
CDR3 DNA: TGCGCCAGCAGTGAGTCAATAGCCGAAGGGTCCGGGGAGCTGTTTTTT

V gene: TRBV2
D gene: -
J gene: TRBJ2-3
clone size: -
CDR3 protein: CASGGPPATDTQYF
CDR3 DNA: TGTGCCAGCGGTGGCCCCCCAGCGACAGATACGCAGTATTTT

V gene: TRBV30
D gene: -
J gene: TRBJ1-5
clone size: -
CDR3 protein: CAWSKAGNQPQHF
CDR3 DNA: TGTGCCTGGAGCAAGGCGGGCAATCAGCCCCAGCATTTT

V gene: TRBV27
D gene: TRBD2
J gene: TRBJ2-7
clone size: -
CDR3 protein: CASAYKASGGYEQYF
CDR3 DNA: TGTGCCAGCGCTTATAAAGCCAGCGGGGGCTACGAGCAGTACTTC

V gene: TRBV2
D gene: -
J gene: TRBJ2-2
clone size: -
CDR3 protein: CASSESGGNTGELFF
CDR3 DNA: TGTGCCAGCAGTGAATCCGGAGGGAACACCGGGGAGCTGTTTTTT

V gene: TRBV28
D gene: -
J gene: TRBJ2-7
clone size: -
CDR3 protein: CASRLGGGYEQYF
CDR3 DNA: TGTGCCAGCAGGTTGGGGGGCGGCTACGAGCAGTACTTC

V gene: TRBV6-2/TRBV6-3
D gene: TRBD1
J gene: TRBJ1-2
clone size: -
CDR3 protein: CASSYRGQPNYGYTF
CDR3 DNA: TGTGCCAGCAGTTACCGGGGACAGCCTAACTATGGCTACACCTTC

V gene: TRBV7-5
D gene: -
J gene: TRBJ2-7
clone size: -
CDR3 protein: CARSLGLAGGYGDEQYF
CDR3 DNA: TGTGCCAGAAGCTTAGGTCTAGCGGGGGGGTACGGCGACGAGCAGTACTTC

V gene: TRBV6-5
D gene: -
J gene: TRBJ1-1
clone size: -
CDR3 protein: CASSYREGLNTEAFF
CDR3 DNA: TGTGCCAGCAGTTACAGGGAGGGGTTGAACACTGAAGCTTTCTTT

V gene: TRBV28
D gene: TRBD1
J gene: TRBJ1-2
clone size: -
CDR3 protein: CASITGGTNYGYTF
CDR3 DNA: TGTGCCAGCATCACAGGGGGGACTAACTATGGCTACACCTTC

V gene: TRBV7-9
D gene: -
J gene: TRBJ2-5
clone size: -
CDR3 protein: CASSLSPSAGHGATQYF
CDR3 DNA: TGTGCCAGCAGCTTATCCCCCTCGGCCGGACATGGGGCGACCCAGTACTTC